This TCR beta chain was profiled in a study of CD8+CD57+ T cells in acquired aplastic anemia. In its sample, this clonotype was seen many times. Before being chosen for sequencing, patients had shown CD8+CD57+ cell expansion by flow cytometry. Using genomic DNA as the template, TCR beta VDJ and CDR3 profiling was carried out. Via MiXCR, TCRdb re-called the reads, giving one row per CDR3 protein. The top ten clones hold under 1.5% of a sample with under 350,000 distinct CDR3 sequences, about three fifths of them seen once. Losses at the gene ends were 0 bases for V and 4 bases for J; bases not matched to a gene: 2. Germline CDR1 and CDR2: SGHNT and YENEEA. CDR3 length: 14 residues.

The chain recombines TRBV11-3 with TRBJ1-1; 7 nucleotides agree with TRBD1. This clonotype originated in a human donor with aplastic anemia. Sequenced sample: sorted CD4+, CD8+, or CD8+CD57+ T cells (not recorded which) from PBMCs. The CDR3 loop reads CASSLDRGVTEAFF. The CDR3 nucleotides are TGTGCCAGCAGCTTAGACAGGGGGGTCACTGAAGCTTTCTTT.